This T cell receptor (beta chain) is from a study of regulatory T cells in long-lasting Graves disease. The time point denotes: persistent/refractory GD, antithyroid drugs over 5 years with positive TRAb. From RNA extracted from PBMCs, the TCR library was made. V shed 7 bases and J shed 4 bases, with 14 bases lying between them. The CDR3 has 14 amino acids. Sequencing libraries for TCR beta were prepared with iRepertoire HTBI primers and Arm-PCR of CDR3 regions. From the multiplex PCR reads, TCRdb called clonotypes with MiXCR, one entry per CDR3 protein. The repertoire has around 460,000 distinct CDR3 sequences, roughly 22% of them found once; the top ten carry about 12%. This clonotype was picked up many times.

The sequencing used peripheral blood mononuclear cells (PBMCs), collected when the disease was refractory, from a patient treated with antithyroid drugs. The rearrangement uses TRBV12-3 or TRBV12-4 and TRBJ1-5, with D perhaps TRBD1 (5 bases). The sequence was collected from a female donor with Graves disease. The chain's CDR3 is CASNLGRTNQPQHF. The CDR3 DNA sequence: TGTGCCAGCAACCTGGGACGGACTAATCAGCCCCAGCATTTT.